A single sample gave rise to the 22 T cell receptor beta chains below, sequenced in a study of CD8 T cells in ankylosing spondylitis. The study, taken as a whole, reports: Blood of patients with ankylosing spondylitis appeared to be characterized by a TCR beta motif of several highly homologous variants.

These TCRs are of unknown antigen specificity. MiXCR was run by TCRdb on the 5' RACE reads, yielding one entry per CDR3 protein. The repertoire includes around 770,000 distinct CDR3 sequences, roughly 10% of them detected once, and less than 0.65% sits in the top ten. Source material: blood, either unsorted or a sorted T cell fraction (not recorded which). All receptors come from a male donor with ankylosing spondylitis.

CDR3 sequence: CASTSGDEQFF. CDR3 nucleotide sequence: TGTGCCAGCACCTCAGGGGATGAGCAGTTCTTC. The chain carries TRBV2 and TRBJ2-1; D perhaps matches TRBD1 (6 bases). Germline V gives CDR1 SNHLY, CDR2 FYNNEI. The CDR3 sequence is 11 residues long. The V gene lost 7 bases and the J gene lost 8 bases, with 9 bases spanning the gap.

The rearrangement links TRBV20-1 to TRBJ1-5, with TRBD1 as a possible D gene (5 bases). CDR1 is DFQATT and CDR2 is SNEGSKA in the germline V gene (reference sequence). Between the trimmed V and J ends, which lost 3 bases and 3 bases, there was a span of 15 bases. The CDR3 is 15 residues long. The CDR3 sequence is CSARYSGTVNQPQHF. The CDR3 nucleotides read TGCAGTGCTAGGTATTCCGGGACGGTCAATCAGCCCCAGCATTTT.

This chain connects TRBV6-5 to TRBJ1-1; the D is unclear. Per the germline V gene, CDR1 is MNHEY and CDR2 is SVGAGI. V dropped 2 bases and J dropped 0 bases, with 7 bases sitting between them. CDR3 length equals 14 residues. The CDR3: CASSYNGLNTEAFF. CDR3 nucleotide sequence: TGTGCCAGCAGTTACAACGGTTTGAACACTGAAGCTTTCTTT.

The V and J genes are TRBV6-5 and TRBJ1-5; 7 nucleotides line up with TRBD1. The ends lost 5 bases at V and 4 bases at J; junction bases unmatched: 11. Germline V gene lookup returns CDR1 MNHEY and CDR2 SVGAGI. The CDR3 has 16 residues. The CDR3 loop is CASSTRPGTANQPQHF. The CDR3 DNA reads as TGTGCCAGCAGTACACGACCCGGGACAGCAAATCAGCCCCAGCATTTT.

CDR3: CASSPRGRLYQETQYF. CDR3 nucleotides: TGTGCCAGCAGCCCCCGGGGACGTCTGTACCAAGAGACCCAGTACTTC. This rearrangement joins TRBV7-6 to TRBJ2-5, with D possibly called TRBD1 or TRBD2 (5 bases each). Germline CDR1 and CDR2: SGHVS and FNYEAQ. This CDR3 has 16 residues. V lost 5 bases to trimming and J lost 0 bases, with 16 bases between them. Together with reference TRBV7-6 and TRBJ2-5, the CDR3 gives the full variable domain: GAGVSQSPRYKVTKRGQDVALRCDPISGHVSLYWYRQALGQGPEFLTYFNYEAQQDKSGLPNDRFSAERPEGSISTLTIQRTEQRDSAMYRCASSPRGRLYQETQYFGPGTRLLVL.

The table lists this clonotype with many counts. V usage is TRBV7-2 and J usage is TRBJ1-5; D gene uncertain. Germline V gene data show CDR1 as SGHTA and CDR2 as FQGNSA. This CDR3 contains 15 residues. Trimming shortened V by 5 bases and J by 4 bases, and 15 bases separated the two germline ends. The CDR3 sequence: CASSLGLLRNQPQHF. The CDR3 coding sequence is TGTGCCAGCAGCCTAGGACTGCTACGGAATCAGCCCCAGCATTTT.

This clonotype occurred a few times. The rearrangement links TRBV6-2 or TRBV6-3 to TRBJ2-2, with D possibly being TRBD2 (6 bases). This CDR3 region has 16 residues. Deletions cut 0 bases from V and 2 bases from J, with 10 bases between. CDR1 is MNHEY and CDR2 is SVGEGT in the germline V gene. The CDR3 nucleotides read TGTGCCAGCAGTTACTCGCCTAGCGAAAACACCGGGGAGCTGTTTTTT. Its protein is CASSYSPSENTGELFF.

This chain links TRBV12-3 or TRBV12-4 with TRBJ2-3, with 9 bases that match TRBD2. With 5 bases clipped from V and 0 bases from J, the junction kept 12 bases outside the gene matches. CDR3 length: 18 amino acids. The CDR3 sequence: CASSPLGGGTSSTDTQYF. The CDR3 region has the DNA TGTGCCAGCAGTCCCTTAGGGGGGGGGACTAGCAGCACAGATACGCAGTATTTT.

The table lists this clonotype with many counts. The rearrangement joins TRBV7-2 to TRBJ2-3, with TRBD2 matching over 9 bases. The V gene's germline CDR1 is SGHTA and CDR2 FQGNSA. This CDR3 spans 16 amino acids. V shed 5 bases and J 2 bases; nucleotides not matched to a gene: 8. CDR3 loop: CASSPRLAVNTDTQYF. The CDR3 DNA follows: TGTGCCAGCAGCCCCCGACTAGCGGTCAACACAGATACGCAGTATTTT. The full variable domain, rest sourced from reference TRBV7-2 and TRBJ2-3, is GAGVSQSPSNKVTEKGKDVELRCDPISGHTALYWYRQSLGQGLEFLIYFQGNSAPDKSGLPSDRFSAERTGGSVSTLTIQRTQQEDSAVYLCASSPRLAVNTDTQYFGPGTRLTVL.

This clonotype was found a few times. The chain joins TRBV5-5 to TRBJ1-5, with D unclear. V was trimmed by 0 bases and J by 10 bases, leaving 14 bases between them. Germline-derived CDR1 and CDR2 are SGHKS and YYEKEE (reference sequence). CDR3 length equals 14 residues. DNA for the CDR3: TGTGCCAGCAGCTTGGGGGCAGGAGCAGGACCCCAGCATTTT. Protein product: CASSLGAGAGPQHF.

This clonotype was seen a few times. The chain uses TRBV27 and TRBJ1-1, with 10 positions matching TRBD1. The CDR3 sequence is 14 residues long. Trimming removed 6 bases from V and 4 bases from J; junction bases left unmatched: 5. CDR1 and CDR2 from the germline V gene are MNHEY and SMNVEV (reference sequence). The CDR3 DNA reads as TGTGCCAGCAGCCGACAGGGGGCATTCACTGAAGCTTTCTTT. It translates to CASSRQGAFTEAFF.

This chain uses TRBV7-3 with TRBJ2-1; D ambiguous. The V end was cut by 5 bases, the J end by 2 bases, with 7 bases between. Germline CDR1 reads SGHTA; CDR2 reads FQGTGA. The CDR3 consists of 13 residues. The CDR3, as DNA: TGTGCCAGCAGCACAACCCCCTACAATGAGCAGTTCTTC. It specifies CASSTTPYNEQFF.

This clonotype has just a few counts. This chain links TRBV19 with TRBJ1-5; D remains unclear. The CDR3 has 13 residues. Germline CDR1 and CDR2: LNHDA and SQIVND (reference sequence). The ends were cut back, 5 bases at V and 4 bases at J, with 9 bases in the middle. The CDR3 nucleotides are TGTGCCAGTAGTGGCACCTTAAATCAGCCCCAGCATTTT. It codes for CASSGTLNQPQHF.

This clonotype was detected only a few times. This chain connects TRBV7-2 to TRBJ2-7; the match to TRBD1 covers 12 bases. V trimming: 0 bases; J trimming: 2 bases; junction bases outside the gene matches: 2. There are 16 residues in the CDR3. CDR1 is SGHTA and CDR2 is FQGNSA in the germline V gene. The CDR3 sequence is CASSLAGTGGPYEQYF. The CDR3 DNA is TGTGCCAGCAGCTTAGCCGGGACAGGGGGCCCCTACGAGCAGTACTTC.

This clonotype has just one count. The CDR3 DNA reads as TGCAGTGCCAGGGGAGCGGGAAGGAACACCGGGGAGCTGTTTTTT. Its translation: CSARGAGRNTGELFF. The V gene is TRBV20-1, the J gene TRBJ2-2, with D perhaps matching TRBD2 (7 bases). V was cut by 6 bases and J by 1 base, with 15 bases left in between. Germline CDR1 and CDR2: DFQATT and SNEGSKA (reference sequence). The CDR3 extends over 15 amino acids.

This clonotype was counted at least ten times. This sequence joins TRBV29-1 and TRBJ2-7; D gene ambiguous. Per the germline V gene, CDR1 is SQVTM and CDR2 is ANQGSEA. CDR3 length equals 12 residues. Trimming stripped 4 bases from V and 0 bases from J, with 7 bases between. CDR3 DNA: TGCAGCGTTGGAGAGAGCTCCTACGAGCAGTACTTC. It yields the protein CSVGESSYEQYF.

The sample holds a few counts of this clonotype. The chain uses TRBV7-9 and TRBJ1-1; TRBD1 is a possible D gene (6 bases). Trimming took off 9 bases at V and 5 bases at J, with 22 bases between the two ends. CDR3 length: 15 amino acids. Germline V lookup: CDR1 SEHNR, CDR2 FQNEAQ (reference sequence). The CDR3 here is CASSARGGAGTEAFF. CDR3 sequence (DNA): TGTGCCAGTTCAGCGAGGGGGGGCGCGGGAACTGAAGCTTTCTTT.

This clonotype turned up a few times. The gene calls are TRBV5-1 and TRBJ2-7; possible D gene TRBD2, 5 bases. The CDR3 consists of 14 residues. CDR1 is SGHRS, CDR2 YFSETQ, per germline. V was cut by 0 bases and J by 12 bases, with 19 bases left in between. CDR3 protein: CASSLDPPSGVLYF. The CDR3 bases are TGCGCCAGCAGCTTGGACCCGCCTTCCGGGGTCTTGTACTTC.

In this sample, this clonotype turned up once. This chain links TRBV15 with TRBJ2-1, with D perhaps TRBD1 or TRBD2 (6 bases each). The CDR3 has 15 amino acids. Germline CDR1 reads LNHNV; CDR2 reads YYDKDF (reference sequence). Deletions cut 1 base from V and 5 bases from J, with 12 bases between. CDR3 bases: TGTGCCACCAGCAGAGTGCGGGACACTAACAATGAGCAGTTCTTC. Translating it yields CATSRVRDTNNEQFF.

The chain combines TRBV5-1 with TRBJ2-3, with 7 bases aligning to TRBD2. Per germline, CDR1 SGHRS and CDR2 YFSETQ. The CDR3 extends over 14 amino acids. The trim removed 0 bases at V and 9 bases at J, leaving 7 bases unmatched. The CDR3 is CASSLEAQGGTQYF. The CDR3 DNA reads TGCGCCAGCAGCTTGGAAGCCCAGGGAGGGACGCAGTATTTT.

The rearrangement joins TRBV18 to TRBJ1-1; 7 bases match TRBD1. With V trimmed by 8 bases and J by 3 bases, 6 bases remained unmatched. This CDR3 is built from 13 residues. The germline CDR1 and CDR2 sequences are KGHSH and LQKENI. This CDR3 is CASRQGLDTEAFF. CDR3 in DNA: TGTGCCAGCCGACAGGGACTTGACACTGAAGCTTTCTTT.

The DNA of the CDR3 is TGTGCCACCAGCAGACTAACAGGGAGCGCTGAAGCTTTCTTT. Protein product: CATSRLTGSAEAFF. This chain links TRBV15 with TRBJ1-1; D perhaps matches TRBD1 (6 bases). The CDR3 spans 14 residues. Germline lookup yields CDR1 LNHNV and CDR2 YYDKDF (reference sequence). The V end lost 2 bases, the J end lost 6 bases, and 13 bases lay between the germline ends.